This TCR beta chain came from a study of blood T cells in healthy people across ages. Findings and limits, study-wide: TCR beta diversity, measured per million T cells, fell in a roughly linear way with age.

The V gene lost 3 bases and the J gene lost 2 bases, with 11 bases spanning the gap. The CDR3 totals 14 residues. On this clonotype itself: The antigen is undetermined.

Alongside a J-beta primer mix, a sample-barcoded 5' primer served in a second PCR lasting about 7 to 12 cycles. TCRdb analysed the 5' RACE reads with MiXCR anew, one entry per CDR3 protein. The profile shows 700,000 to 950,000 distinct CDR3 sequences, roughly 60% of them singletons. Specimen: blood. The V gene is TRBV12-3 or TRBV12-4, the J gene TRBJ2-7; D is unresolved. The sequence derives from a man in his thirties or forties in good health. CDR3 nucleotide sequence: TGTGCCAGCAGTTTTGGAGCTGCGGCCTACGAGCAGTACTTC. Amino acid sequence: CASSFGAAAYEQYF.